Listed below are T cell receptor beta chains from one sample, sequenced in a study of patients and donors after allogeneic stem cell transplantation. TCRdb ran MiXCR on the RT-PCR reads and lists one entry per CDR3 protein. This repertoire shows about 150,000 distinct CDR3 sequences, 30% to 45% found once; its top ten account for about 50%. Input material: blood, either unsorted or a sorted T cell fraction (not recorded which). The receptors were gathered from a human donor who was either an allogeneic HSCT recipient or a stem cell or donor lymphocyte infusion donor (not recorded which). It is not recorded whose cells these are; they may come from a transplant donor. The CDR3 runs from the conserved cysteine through the conserved F or W. A D gene is named only where the DNA matches it firmly. Clone size, where shown, is once, few, many, or a class for clones that have expanded.

>TRBJ2-4|13|-|-|TRBV5-1
CASSLRDGNIQYF
TGCGCCAGCAGCTTAAGGGACGGAAACATTCAGTACTTC
>TRBJ1-6|15|few|TRBD1|TRBV7-9
CASTKGTGGNSPLHF
TGTGCCAGCACCAAGGGGACAGGGGGAAACTCACCCCTCCACTTT
>TRBJ2-3|15|few|TRBD1|TRBV20-1
CSARAGTGIPVTQYF
TGCAGTGCTAGAGCCGGGACAGGGATCCCAGTTACGCAGTATTTT
>TRBJ2-3|15|few|-|TRBV12-5
CASGLGSGSTDTQYF
TGTGCTAGTGGTTTGGGGTCCGGGAGCACAGATACGCAGTATTTT
>TRBJ2-5|14|-|TRBD1|TRBV6-1
CASSPQGAQETQYF
TGTGCCAGCAGTCCACAGGGGGCTCAAGAGACCCAGTACTTC
>TRBJ1-6|13|-|-|TRBV6-5
CASSYEVMSPLHF
TGTGCCAGCAGTTACGAGGTCATGTCACCCCTCCACTTT
>TRBJ1-2|13|-|-|TRBV6-5
CASRVSWVSGYTF
TGTGCCAGCAGAGTGTCGTGGGTATCTGGCTACACCTTC
>TRBJ2-6|17|-|TRBD1|TRBV10-3
CATTPTGGATGANVLTF
TGTGCCACGACACCCACAGGGGGCGCAACTGGGGCCAACGTCCTGACTTTC
>TRBJ1-1|15|few|-|TRBV6-1
CASSEWWGKGTEAFF
TGTGCCAGCAGTGAATGGTGGGGAAAAGGCACTGAAGCTTTCTTT
>TRBJ2-1|16|-|-|TRBV3-1
CASSHTRSPQVVEQFF
TGTGCCAGCAGCCATACCCGAAGCCCTCAGGTGGTTGAGCAGTTCTTC
>TRBJ1-4|13|-|-|TRBV5-1
CASSSDTVEKLFF
TGCGCCAGCAGCTCCGACACGGTTGAAAAACTGTTTTTT
>TRBJ1-2|12|-|-|TRBV9
CASSYYPYGYTF
TGTGCCAGTTCCTATTATCCGTATGGCTACACCTTC
>TRBJ1-1|15|many|-|TRBV6-5
CASSYGQSLNTEAFF
TGTGCCAGCAGTTACGGGCAGAGCTTAAACACTGAAGCTTTCTTT
>TRBJ1-1|16|-|-|TRBV4-3
CASSQGSAGDNTEAFF
TGCGCCAGCAGCCAAGGTTCGGCGGGGGATAACACTGAAGCTTTCTTT
>TRBJ1-5|13|-|TRBD1|TRBV9
CASSVGQGTPQHF
TGTGCCAGCAGCGTAGGACAGGGAACGCCCCAGCATTTT
>TRBJ1-2|15|-|TRBD1|TRBV13
CASSLEGRGNYGYTF
TGTGCCAGCAGCTTAGAAGGCAGGGGGAACTATGGCTACACCTTC
>TRBJ2-1|11|-|-|TRBV12-3/TRBV12-4
CASSSTGEQFF
TGTGCCAGCAGTTCGACCGGTGAGCAGTTCTTC
>TRBJ2-1|15|-|-|TRBV12-3/TRBV12-4
CASSLGPTPYNEQFF
TGTGCCAGCAGTTTGGGACCAACGCCCTACAATGAGCAGTTCTTC
>TRBJ2-2|15|-|TRBD1|TRBV12-3/TRBV12-4
CASNRGTGNTGELFF
TGTGCCAGCAACAGGGGGACAGGGAACACCGGGGAGCTGTTTTTT
>TRBJ1-1|16|-|-|TRBV10-3
CAISEQVGQLNTEAFF
TGTGCCATCAGTGAGCAAGTAGGACAGCTGAACACTGAAGCTTTCTTT
>TRBJ1-1|14|-|-|TRBV12-3/TRBV12-4
CASSFLGFWAEAFF
TGTGCCAGCAGTTTTCTGGGATTCTGGGCCGAAGCTTTCTTT
>TRBJ1-2|14|few|-|TRBV29-1
CSVEDAGADYGYTF
TGCAGCGTTGAAGATGCGGGGGCGGACTATGGCTACACCTTC
>TRBJ2-2|16|-|TRBD1|TRBV11-2
CASSFPRGRNTGELFF
TGTGCCAGCAGCTTTCCCAGGGGGCGAAACACCGGGGAGCTGTTTTTT
>TRBJ1-1|16|few|-|TRBV9
CASSSEPGTFNTEAFF
TGTGCCAGCAGCTCCGAGCCTGGGACTTTTAACACTGAAGCTTTCTTT